The clone carrying this TCR beta chain has a single count. This entry belongs to a study of blood T cell repertoires in COVID-19. Study-wide context: In each case, the material was cDNA or gDNA derived from T cells, B-cell-depleted T cells, or PBMCs.

In the authors' workflow: Nucleated cell number was recorded as an estimate derived from reference gene primer amplification. The protocol was immunoSEQ multiplex PCR, while the TCRdb copy is restricted to in-frame clones and leaves out a portion. The V and J calls and clone size come from that table; D and trimming were worked out from the DNA. The sample lists 430,000 or so clones, roughly 90% occurring once. The length of the CDR3 is 13 residues. Germline-derived CDR1 and CDR2 are LNHDA and SQIVND (reference sequence). Unmatched junction bases numbered 3, after V lost 8 bases and J lost 3 bases. The sequence derives from a man aged 18 to 29 with COVID-19, enrolled during active disease. The material sequenced was peripheral blood. The chain is built from TRBV19 and TRBJ1-1; 10 bases match TRBD1. This CDR3 reads CASRDRGHTEAFF. The DNA for the CDR3 is TGTGCCAGTCGGGACAGGGGACACACTGAAGCTTTCTTT.